This TCR beta chain was sequenced for a study of shared clonotypes between healthy human individuals (dated by TCRdb to about 2020). In the study overall: The cohort comprised a couple of women and a few men aged 18 to 49 years. To increase sequencing depth and limit assay-specific biases, TCR repertoire library preparation and sequencing were carried out by different laboratories using diverse techniques. Each donor's leukapheresis produced roughly between roughly 0.85 and 10 billion PBMCs. The study deeply sequenced blood TCR repertoires of five healthy adults to estimate repertoire size and the extent of clonotype sharing between individuals. For each donor, CD4 naive and CD4 memory were each run on three plates, CD8 naive on two plates, and CD8 memory on one plate. Overall study results and their limits: Naive subsets generally had larger estimated clonotype richness than memory subsets. Incomplete sequencing was indicated by rarefaction of sorted-subset datasets, despite the large sequencing depth. Sampling was restricted to blood, and TCR repertoires in tissues likely differ from the TCR repertoires found in blood. Pairwise subsampling indicated that sequencing depth was expected to affect the degree of clonotype sharing among donors. Compared with non-shared clonotypes, the clonotypes found in all four sorted-subset donors had higher generation probabilities. The small number of donors limited the genetic and exposure-history diversity represented. Sharing across a handful of donors was observed for around 4.8% of naive CD4, 3% to 4% of naive CD8, 2% to 2.5% of memory CD4, and roughly 0.4% of memory CD8 clonotypes.

This clone was found once. The antigen this receptor binds is unknown. Base qualities are not recorded, but no much larger clone differs from it by a single base. The donors were healthy, HIV-negative adults who had no recently reported acute infections or vaccinations. Only Caucasian adults living in Nashville, Tennessee, USA were represented among the donors. CD4+ T cells were enriched through magnetic negative selection, after which naive cells were positively selected on CD45RA and the remaining negative fraction served as the memory subset. Blood was obtained by leukapheresis, after which PBMCs were separated by Ficoll-Histopaque density gradient centrifugation and cryopreserved in liquid nitrogen vapor phase. Purity and quantity of every magnetically sorted T cell population were checked by analytical flow cytometry. From each sorted fraction, genomic DNA was isolated and quantified by UV absorbance on a Nanodrop 2000c.

Unmatched junction bases come to 9, with V trimmed by 2 bases and J by 3 bases. The germline V gene encodes CDR1 KGHSH and CDR2 LQKENI. The CDR3 sequence holds 17 residues, the cysteine and phenylalanine included. The kept DNA is CDR3 alone, 51 bases in frame from the first base. TCR CDR3 regions were amplified from genomic DNA by multiplex PCR using the deep immunoSEQ assay. Extracted genomic DNA from each cell subset was spread evenly across all wells of several immunoSEQ 96-well plates, with each plate serving as a replicate. For sorted subsets, each replicate PCR was loaded with roughly 200 ng genomic DNA, equivalent to about 30,000 T cell genomes. The purified libraries were quantified using a Qubit 3.0 fluorometer, sized with a Bioanalyzer 2100, and then quantified again using the KAPA Library Quantification kit. Every immunoSEQ 96-well plate was sequenced on a separate single-read 150-cycle Illumina NextSeq 550 flow cell. Under the source paper's analysis protocol: The immunoSEQ output contained only junctional sequences without quality scores, so filtering could not match that applied to full-length reads. Sequences were annotated with PyIR, a Python wrapper for IgBLAST v1.9, and V/J genes and CDR3 were assigned using IMGT germline references. Reads were filtered out if the reads had weak V/J assignments (E-value above 1e-6), no CDR3, stop codons, out-of-frame junctions, or ambiguous translated residues. V3J clonotypes were defined by identical inferred V gene, J gene, and CDR3 amino acid sequence. Percentage overlap between repertoires was computed as shared unique clonotypes divided by the size of the smaller repertoire. RTK rarefaction, the Chao1 estimator, and Recon v2.1 estimates of unobserved clonotypes were used to assess repertoire richness. For all TCRbeta clonotypes obtained by the gDNA method from a few donors, generation probabilities were computed with OLGA. The table comes from immuneACCESS by way of TCRdb, which keeps in-frame sequences with V and J called. Part of the clones is missing from these tables; in studies checked, under half for an unresolved V gene and the rest for unknown reasons. The DNA was the basis for D and trimming; V, J and clone size are from that table. This sample has under 650,000 clones in its table, and roughly 95% of those were observed once. Roughly 0.06% of the sample is held by the ten biggest clonotypes.

Sequenced sample: naive CD4+ T cells sorted from blood. This specimen's cell subset or site label, per the study, means: CD45RA+ positively selected. This receptor was identified in a woman under 40 in good health. The chain uses TRBV18 and TRBJ1-1; a stretch of 10 junction bases matches TRBD1. The DNA sequence is as follows: TGTGCCAGCTCACCATTTTCGACAGGGGGCTGGTACACTGAAGCTTTCTTT. It translates to CASSPFSTGGWYTEAFF.